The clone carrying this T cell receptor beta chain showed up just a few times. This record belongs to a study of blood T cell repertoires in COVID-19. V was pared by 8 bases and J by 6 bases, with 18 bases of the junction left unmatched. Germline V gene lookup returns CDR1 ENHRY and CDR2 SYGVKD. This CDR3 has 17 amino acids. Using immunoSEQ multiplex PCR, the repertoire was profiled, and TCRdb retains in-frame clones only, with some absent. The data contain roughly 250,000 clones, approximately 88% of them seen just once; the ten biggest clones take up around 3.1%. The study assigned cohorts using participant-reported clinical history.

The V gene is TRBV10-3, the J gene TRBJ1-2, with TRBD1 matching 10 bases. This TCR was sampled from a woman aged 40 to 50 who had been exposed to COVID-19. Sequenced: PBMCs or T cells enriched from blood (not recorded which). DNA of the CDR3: TGTGCCATCTCCGGCGTGGACAGGGGGTACCCTAGGGATGGCTACACCTTC. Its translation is CAISGVDRGYPRDGYTF.